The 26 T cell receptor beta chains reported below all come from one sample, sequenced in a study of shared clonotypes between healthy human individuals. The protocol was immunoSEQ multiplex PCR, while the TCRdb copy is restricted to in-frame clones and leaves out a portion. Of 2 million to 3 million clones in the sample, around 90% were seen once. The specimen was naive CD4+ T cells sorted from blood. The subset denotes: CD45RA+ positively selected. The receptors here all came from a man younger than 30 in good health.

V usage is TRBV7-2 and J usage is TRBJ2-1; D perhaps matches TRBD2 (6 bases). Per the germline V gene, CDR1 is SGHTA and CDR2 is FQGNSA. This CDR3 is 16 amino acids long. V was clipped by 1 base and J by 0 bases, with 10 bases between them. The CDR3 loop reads CASSLDGSASYNEQFF. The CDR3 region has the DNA TGTGCCAGCAGCTTAGACGGGAGTGCCTCCTACAATGAGCAGTTCTTC.

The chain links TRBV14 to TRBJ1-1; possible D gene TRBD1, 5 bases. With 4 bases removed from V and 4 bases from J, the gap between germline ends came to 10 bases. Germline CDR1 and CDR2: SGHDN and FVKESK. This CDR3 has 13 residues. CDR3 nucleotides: TGTGCCAGCAGCCTGACCCAGGGCACTGAAGCTTTCTTT. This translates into CASSLTQGTEAFF.

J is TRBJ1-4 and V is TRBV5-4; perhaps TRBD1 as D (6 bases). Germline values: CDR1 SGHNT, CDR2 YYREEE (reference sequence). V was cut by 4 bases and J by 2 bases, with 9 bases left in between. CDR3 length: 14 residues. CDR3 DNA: TGTGCCAGCAGCCCACAGGGTACTAATGAAAAACTGTTTTTT. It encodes CASSPQGTNEKLFF.

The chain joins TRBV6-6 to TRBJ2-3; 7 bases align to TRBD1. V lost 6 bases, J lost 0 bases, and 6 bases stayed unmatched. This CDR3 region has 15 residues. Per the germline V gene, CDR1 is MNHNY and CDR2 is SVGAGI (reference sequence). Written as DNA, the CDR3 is TGTGCCAGCAGGGACCGGGACAGTAGCACAGATACGCAGTATTTT. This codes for CASRDRDSSTDTQYF.

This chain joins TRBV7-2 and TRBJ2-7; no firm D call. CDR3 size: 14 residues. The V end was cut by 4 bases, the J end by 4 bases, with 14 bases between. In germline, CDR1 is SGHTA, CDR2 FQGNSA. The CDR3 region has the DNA TGTGCCAGCAGCTCAGGTCCCGTGGGTTACGAGCAGTACTTC. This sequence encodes CASSSGPVGYEQYF.

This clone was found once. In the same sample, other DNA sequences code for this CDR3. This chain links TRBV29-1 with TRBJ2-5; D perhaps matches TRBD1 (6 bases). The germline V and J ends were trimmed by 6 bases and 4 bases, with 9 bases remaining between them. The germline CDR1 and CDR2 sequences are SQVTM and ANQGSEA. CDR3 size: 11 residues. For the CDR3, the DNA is TGCAGCGTGGGACAAGGAGAGACCCAGTACTTC. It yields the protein CSVGQGETQYF.

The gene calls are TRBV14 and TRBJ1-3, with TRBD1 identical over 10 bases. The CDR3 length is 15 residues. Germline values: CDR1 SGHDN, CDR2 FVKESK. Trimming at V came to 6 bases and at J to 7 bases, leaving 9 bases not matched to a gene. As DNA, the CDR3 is TGTGCCAGCAGGCAGTGGACAGGGGGTAAGAACACCATATATTTT. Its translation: CASRQWTGGKNTIYF.

The CDR3 loop reads CASSDNTDTQYF. The CDR3 nucleotides read TGCGCCAGCAGTGACAACACAGATACGCAGTATTTT. The genes are TRBV4-1 and TRBJ2-3; D gene ambiguous. Trimming removed 6 bases at V and 2 bases at J, with 6 bases between. The CDR3 contains 12 residues. Germline V CDR1 and CDR2: MGHRA, YSYEKL.

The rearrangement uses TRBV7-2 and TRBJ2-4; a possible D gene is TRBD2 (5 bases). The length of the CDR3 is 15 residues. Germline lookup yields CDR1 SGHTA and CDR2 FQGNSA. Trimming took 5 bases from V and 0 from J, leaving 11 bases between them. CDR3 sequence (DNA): TGTGCCAGCAGCCGGGAAGATTTAGCCAAAAACATTCAGTACTTC. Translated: CASSREDLAKNIQYF.

CDR3 sequence: CASSSRGTSGGRTDTQYF. The CDR3, as DNA: TGTGCCAGCAGCTCACGAGGGACTAGCGGGGGCCGCACAGATACGCAGTATTTT. The gene calls are TRBV11-2 and TRBJ2-3; 14 bases fit TRBD2. Germline trimming cut 4 bases from V and 1 base from J; bases unmatched to any gene: 7. Germline V lookup: CDR1 SGHAT, CDR2 FQNNGV. This CDR3 region has 18 residues.

CDR3 bases: TGTGCCAGCAGCCCCGGGACTAGGGGATTTGTGGATACGCAGTATTTT. It is translated as CASSPGTRGFVDTQYF. The J gene is TRBJ2-3, the V gene TRBV11-1; TRBD2 matches 8 bases. CDR3 length: 16 amino acids. CDR1 and CDR2 from the germline V gene are SGHAT and FQDESV (reference sequence). The J segment lost 6 bases and the V segment lost 5 bases, leaving 13 bases of the junction unmatched.

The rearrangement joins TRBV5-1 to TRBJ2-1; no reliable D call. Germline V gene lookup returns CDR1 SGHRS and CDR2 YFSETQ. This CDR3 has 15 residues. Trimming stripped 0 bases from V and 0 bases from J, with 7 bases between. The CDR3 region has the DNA TGCGCCAGCAGCTTGGGTGAGGCCTCCTACAATGAGCAGTTCTTC. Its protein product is CASSLGEASYNEQFF. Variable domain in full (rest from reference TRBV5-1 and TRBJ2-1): KAGVTQTPRYLIKTRGQQVTLSCSPISGHRSVSWYQQTPGQGLQFLFEYFSETQRNKGNFPGRFSGRQFSNSRSEMNVSTLELGDSALYLCASSLGEASYNEQFFGPGTRLTVL.

The CDR3 reads CASSEIYSNTEAFF. DNA for the CDR3: TGCGCCAGCAGTGAGATATACAGTAACACTGAAGCTTTCTTT. The J gene is TRBJ1-1, the V gene TRBV10-2, with no clear D. V was pared by 2 bases and J by 2 bases, with 9 bases between. Germline V gene lookup returns CDR1 WSHSY and CDR2 SAAADI. The CDR3 is made up of 14 amino acids.

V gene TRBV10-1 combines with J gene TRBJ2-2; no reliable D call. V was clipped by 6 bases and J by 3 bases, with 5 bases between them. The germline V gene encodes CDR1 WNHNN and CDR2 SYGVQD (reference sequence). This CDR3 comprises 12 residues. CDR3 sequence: CASSPDTGELFF. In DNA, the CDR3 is TGCGCCAGCAGCCCGGACACCGGGGAGCTGTTTTTT.

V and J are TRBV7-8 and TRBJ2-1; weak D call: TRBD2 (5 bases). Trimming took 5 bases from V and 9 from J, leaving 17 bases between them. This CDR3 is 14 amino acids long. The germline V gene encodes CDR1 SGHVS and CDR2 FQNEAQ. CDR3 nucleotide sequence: TGTGCCAGCAGCACCCCCATCGGAGGAGGTGAGCAGTTCTTC. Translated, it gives CASSTPIGGGEQFF.

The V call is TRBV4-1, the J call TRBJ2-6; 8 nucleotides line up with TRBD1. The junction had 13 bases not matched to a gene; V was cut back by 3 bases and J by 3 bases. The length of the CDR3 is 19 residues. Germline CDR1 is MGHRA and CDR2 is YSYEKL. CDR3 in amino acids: CASSHRNGTGLLGANVLTF. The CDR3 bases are TGCGCCAGCAGCCATAGGAATGGGACAGGCTTACTTGGGGCCAACGTCCTGACTTTC.

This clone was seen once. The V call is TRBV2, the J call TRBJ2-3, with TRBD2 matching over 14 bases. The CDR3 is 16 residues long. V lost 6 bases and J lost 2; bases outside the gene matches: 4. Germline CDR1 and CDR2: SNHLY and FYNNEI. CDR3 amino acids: CASRRLAGGLTDTQYF. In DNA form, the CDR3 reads TGTGCCAGCAGGAGACTAGCGGGGGGGCTCACAGATACGCAGTATTTT. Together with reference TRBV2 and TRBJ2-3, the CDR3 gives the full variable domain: EPEVTQTPSHQVTQMGQEVILRCVPISNHLYFYWYRQILGQKVEFLVSFYNNEISEKSEIFDDQFSVERPDGSNFTLKIRSTKLEDSAMYFCASRRLAGGLTDTQYFGPGTRLTVL.

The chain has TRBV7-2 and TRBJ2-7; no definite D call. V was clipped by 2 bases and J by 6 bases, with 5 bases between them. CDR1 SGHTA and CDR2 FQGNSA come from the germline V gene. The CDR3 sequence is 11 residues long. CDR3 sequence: CASSLISEQYF. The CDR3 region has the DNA TGTGCCAGCAGCTTAATATCCGAGCAGTACTTC.

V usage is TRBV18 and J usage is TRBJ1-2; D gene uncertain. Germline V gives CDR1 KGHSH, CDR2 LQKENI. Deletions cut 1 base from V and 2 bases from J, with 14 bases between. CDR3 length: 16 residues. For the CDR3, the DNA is TGTGCCAGCTCACCACGCTTGGAGGGCGGGAACTATGGCTACACCTTC. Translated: CASSPRLEGGNYGYTF.

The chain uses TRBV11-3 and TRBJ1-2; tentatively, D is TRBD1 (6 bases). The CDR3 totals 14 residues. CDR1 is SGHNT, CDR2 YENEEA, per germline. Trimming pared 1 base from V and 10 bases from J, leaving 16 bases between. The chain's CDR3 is CASSLVLRGHLYTF. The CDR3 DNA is TGTGCCAGCAGCTTAGTACTCAGGGGCCACCTCTACACCTTC.

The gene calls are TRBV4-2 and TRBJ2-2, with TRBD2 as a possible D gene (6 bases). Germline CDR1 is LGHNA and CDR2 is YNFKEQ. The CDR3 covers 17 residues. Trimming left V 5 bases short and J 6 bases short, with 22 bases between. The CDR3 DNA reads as TGTGCCAGCAGCGTCAGTCGGGACTTAGCAGGTGCCGGGGAGCTGTTTTTT. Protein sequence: CASSVSRDLAGAGELFF.

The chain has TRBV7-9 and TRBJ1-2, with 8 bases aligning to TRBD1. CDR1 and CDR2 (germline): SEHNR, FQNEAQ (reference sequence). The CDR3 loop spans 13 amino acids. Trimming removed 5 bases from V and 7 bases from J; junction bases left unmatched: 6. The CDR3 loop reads CASSPQGVIGYTF. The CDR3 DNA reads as TGTGCCAGCAGCCCACAGGGGGTAATTGGCTACACCTTC.

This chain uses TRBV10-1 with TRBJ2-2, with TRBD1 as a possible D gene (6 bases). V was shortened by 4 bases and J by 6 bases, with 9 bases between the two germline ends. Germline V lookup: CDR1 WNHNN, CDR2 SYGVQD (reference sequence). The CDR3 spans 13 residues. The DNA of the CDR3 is TGCGCCAGCAGTGGACAGGCCCCCGGGGAGCTGTTTTTT. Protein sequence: CASSGQAPGELFF.

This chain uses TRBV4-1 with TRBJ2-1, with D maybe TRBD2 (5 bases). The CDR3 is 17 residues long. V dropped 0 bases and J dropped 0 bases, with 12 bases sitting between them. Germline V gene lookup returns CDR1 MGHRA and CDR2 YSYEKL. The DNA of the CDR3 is TGCGCCAGCAGCCAAGATGGAGGCGGAGGCTCCTACAATGAGCAGTTCTTC. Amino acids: CASSQDGGGGSYNEQFF.

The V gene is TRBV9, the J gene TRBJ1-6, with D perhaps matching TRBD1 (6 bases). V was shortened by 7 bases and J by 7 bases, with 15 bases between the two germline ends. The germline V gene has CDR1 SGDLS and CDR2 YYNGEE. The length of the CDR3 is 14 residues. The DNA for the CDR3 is TGTGCCAGCGGAGGGGGGGGCCCCAATTCACCCCTCCACTTT. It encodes CASGGGGPNSPLHF.

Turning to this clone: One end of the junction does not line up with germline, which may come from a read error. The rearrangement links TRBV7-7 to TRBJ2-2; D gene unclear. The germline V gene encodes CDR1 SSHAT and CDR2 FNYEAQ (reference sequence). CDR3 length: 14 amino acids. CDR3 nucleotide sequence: TGTGCTAGCAGCCCCGACGGCGGCACCGGGGAGCTGTTTTTT. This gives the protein CASSPDGGTGELFF.